This T cell receptor (beta chain) was profiled in a study of cytomegalovirus exposure and HLA in healthy donors. Findings of the study overall: Reports indicate that TCR beta sequences accurately predicted the HLA-A and HLA-B alleles of most subjects. The study designated fewer than 200 TCR beta chains cytomegalovirus-associated. A later analysis reported that several of the most significant clusters appeared to be linked to common viral pathogens, among them Epstein-Barr virus.

This clone has only one observation. Its antigen is as yet unknown. The same CDR3 also results from other DNA sequences found in this sample. The CDR3 runs to 14 residues. Germline CDR1 MNHEY, CDR2 SVGAGI. Trimming at V came to 6 bases and at J to 1 base, leaving 2 bases not matched to a gene. Amplification used 60 Vbeta primers and 13 Jbeta primers. Sequencing was performed with immunoSEQ multiplex PCR; in TCRdb, only in-frame clones are kept and a portion is missing. The sample lists 90,000 to 150,000 clones, 74% occurring once. The sequenced material came from PBMCs. The sequence was obtained from a human donor in good health. The rearrangement uses TRBV6-5 and TRBJ2-2; 7 bases match TRBD1. The CDR3 region has the DNA TGTGCCAGCAGAGGACAGGTGAACACCGGGGAGCTGTTTTTT. Its protein is CASRGQVNTGELFF.